Below are 29 T cell receptor beta chains sequenced from a single sample in a study of CD8+CD57+ T cells in acquired aplastic anemia. Patients included in sequencing had previously demonstrated CD8+CD57+ cell expansion by flow cytometry. Both TCR beta VDJ combination and CDR3 sequence profiling were carried out. Genomic DNA was the template for this profiling. One entry per CDR3 protein, called by TCRdb with MiXCR from the reads. Counted here are about 180,000 distinct CDR3 sequences, 45% to 60% occurring once; the ten biggest clones make up 10% to 15%. Sequencing used sorted CD4+, CD8+, or CD8+CD57+ T cells (not recorded which) from PBMCs. The receptors were gathered from a human donor with aplastic anemia.

The gene calls are TRBV15 and TRBJ1-2, with 7 bases that match TRBD1. This CDR3 has 16 amino acids. The germline gives CDR1 LNHNV, CDR2 YYDKDF (reference sequence). Germline trimming cut 6 bases from V and 6 bases from J; bases unmatched to any gene: 16. The CDR3 protein is CATRKVGHRTGDGYTF. CDR3 DNA sequence: TGTGCCACCAGGAAGGTGGGTCATAGAACAGGGGATGGCTACACCTTC.

The CDR3 loop reads CASSLPGVLDTQYF. For the CDR3, the DNA is TGTGCCAGCAGTTTGCCCGGGGTCTTAGATACGCAGTATTTT. The V gene is TRBV12-3 or TRBV12-4, the J gene TRBJ2-3; tentative D call: TRBD2 (5 bases). CDR3 length: 14 amino acids. The V end was cut by 3 bases, the J end by 5 bases, with 12 bases between.

The chain carries TRBV24-1 and TRBJ2-5, with D maybe TRBD1 (6 bases). The CDR3 has 12 amino acids. The ends were cut back, 11 bases at V and 4 bases at J, with 13 bases in the middle. The germline gives CDR1 KGHDR, CDR2 SFDVKD. In DNA form, the CDR3 reads TGTGCCATCGCAGGGGACGGAGAGACCCAGTACTTC. This translates into CAIAGDGETQYF.

The rearrangement joins TRBV3-1 to TRBJ2-3; TRBD2 is a possible D gene (7 bases). The length of the CDR3 is 15 residues. Deletions cut 5 bases from V and 1 base from J, with 13 bases between. Germline values: CDR1 LGHDT, CDR2 YNNKEL (reference sequence). The CDR3 DNA follows: TGTGCCAGCAGCTACCACGGGGGGCGCACAGATACGCAGTATTTT. Its translation is CASSYHGGRTDTQYF.

This clonotype was counted ten times or more. The gene calls are TRBV6-5 and TRBJ1-2, with D tentatively TRBD1 (6 bases). The CDR3 totals 16 residues. V was cut by 2 bases and J by 5 bases, with 18 bases left in between. CDR1 is MNHEY and CDR2 is SVGAGI in the germline V gene. The CDR3 DNA is TGTGCCAGCAGTTACAAAGGCACACAGGGAGGGTATGGCTACACCTTC. Amino acid sequence: CASSYKGTQGGYGYTF.

Many counts were recorded for this clonotype. The chain recombines TRBV6-1 with TRBJ1-5, with TRBD1 as a possible D gene (6 bases). Deletions cut 7 bases from V and 5 bases from J, with 15 bases between. Germline assignment: CDR1 MNHNS and CDR2 SASEGT. The CDR3 consists of 14 residues. CDR3: CASNHPQGDQPQHF. CDR3 nucleotide sequence: TGTGCCAGCAATCACCCACAGGGAGATCAGCCCCAGCATTTT.

This clonotype has just a few counts. This chain uses TRBV7-8 with TRBJ1-6; D is ambiguous. Germline V gene sequence: CDR1 SGHVS, CDR2 FQNEAQ. CDR3 size: 15 residues. With 1 base removed from V and 6 bases from J, the gap between germline ends came to 10 bases. DNA of the CDR3: TGTGCCAGCAGCTTAGGGGGAGGGAGTAATTCACCCCTCCACTTT. It encodes CASSLGGGSNSPLHF.

This clonotype was seen a few times. This chain uses TRBV7-9 with TRBJ2-5, with 7 bases fitting TRBD2. Germline V lookup: CDR1 SEHNR, CDR2 FQNEAQ (reference sequence). J was trimmed by 5 bases and V by 8 bases; bases with no gene match: 11. The CDR3 is made up of 14 amino acids. Here the CDR3 DNA reads TGTGCCAGCGGGGGAGCGGGAAAAGGGGAGACCCAGTACTTC. Amino acid sequence: CASGGAGKGETQYF.

The sample holds many counts of this clonotype. The chain carries TRBV12-3 or TRBV12-4 and TRBJ2-1, with 15 bases that match TRBD2. The CDR3 loop spans 16 amino acids. J was trimmed by 7 bases and V by 5 bases; bases with no gene match: 6. The CDR3 here is CASSRGTSGGFNEQFF. The CDR3 DNA sequence: TGTGCCAGCAGTCGGGGGACTAGCGGGGGGTTTAATGAGCAGTTCTTC.

This rearrangement joins TRBV4-1 to TRBJ1-2; 7 bases align to TRBD1. This CDR3 has 12 amino acids. V trimming: 0 bases; J trimming: 10 bases; junction bases outside the gene matches: 2. Germline V gene sequence: CDR1 MGHRA, CDR2 YSYEKL. The CDR3 sequence: CASSQETGPYTF. DNA of the CDR3: TGCGCCAGCAGCCAAGAGACAGGGCCCTACACCTTC.

The rearrangement joins TRBV19 to TRBJ2-3, with 9 bases that match TRBD1. Germline V gives CDR1 LNHDA, CDR2 SQIVND (reference sequence). V gave up 6 bases and J gave up 6 bases; unmatched junction bases: 10. The CDR3 length is 15 residues. CDR3 amino acids: CASRGQGPLVDTQYF. CDR3 nucleotides: TGTGCCAGTAGGGGACAGGGTCCCCTGGTTGATACGCAGTATTTT.

This clonotype has a count of ten or more. V usage is TRBV19 and J usage is TRBJ2-3; 7 bases are a match to TRBD2. The CDR3 is made up of 15 amino acids. CDR1 is LNHDA and CDR2 is SQIVND in the germline V gene (reference sequence). Losses at the gene ends were 4 bases for V and 0 bases for J; bases not matched to a gene: 4. Here the CDR3 reads CASSTQAGSTDTQYF. CDR3 coding DNA: TGTGCCAGTAGTACACAAGCGGGAAGCACAGATACGCAGTATTTT.

The chain employs TRBV5-1 and TRBJ2-2; 7 nucleotides line up with TRBD1. V shed 9 bases and J 4 bases; nucleotides not matched to a gene: 15. The CDR3 runs 16 residues. Germline-derived CDR1 and CDR2 are SGHRS and YFSETQ. The CDR3 coding sequence is TGCGCCACCACCCCTCAAGGGGGCGGCAGCACCGGGGAGCTGTTTTTT. It translates to CATTPQGGGSTGELFF.

This chain joins TRBV7-2 and TRBJ2-5, with D unresolved. The V and J ends lost 7 bases and 2 bases respectively, with 14 bases between them. The V gene's germline CDR1 is SGHTA and CDR2 FQGNSA. The CDR3 extends over 14 amino acids. The CDR3 region is CASTPVTVQETQYF. DNA of the CDR3: TGTGCCAGCACCCCGGTGACGGTACAAGAGACCCAGTACTTC.

The chain couples TRBV6-1 to TRBJ1-1, with D possibly matching TRBD1 (6 bases). Germline CDR1 is MNHNS and CDR2 is SASEGT. The CDR3 runs 13 residues. The ends were cut back, 3 bases at V and 6 bases at J, with 11 bases in the middle. CDR3 protein: CASSDRGGAEAFF. CDR3 coding DNA: TGTGCCAGCAGTGACAGGGGTGGGGCTGAAGCTTTCTTT.

The chain is built from TRBV6-1 and TRBJ2-7, with D possibly TRBD2 on 6 matching bases. Germline CDR1 and CDR2: MNHNS and SASEGT. The V and J ends lost 6 bases and 3 bases respectively, with 24 bases between them. CDR3 size: 17 residues. The CDR3 region is CASRKGGHPGSNYEQYF. In DNA form, the CDR3 reads TGTGCCAGCAGGAAGGGAGGACACCCGGGGTCTAACTACGAGCAGTACTTC.

The chain carries TRBV7-9 and TRBJ1-4; the D is unclear. Trimming pared 4 bases from V and 4 bases from J, leaving 13 bases between. The CDR3 spans 15 residues. Per the germline V gene, CDR1 is SEHNR and CDR2 is FQNEAQ (reference sequence). The CDR3 nucleotides read TGTGCCAGCAGCTCTCAAAGTCCTCTTAATGAAAAACTGTTTTTT. Translated: CASSSQSPLNEKLFF.

The chain is built from TRBV9 and TRBJ2-3, with 7 bases matching TRBD1. From germline, CDR1 is SGDLS and CDR2 YYNGEE. Germline trimming cut 3 bases from V and 2 bases from J; bases unmatched to any gene: 9. The CDR3 runs to 16 residues. The CDR3 reads CASSGTDRAHTDTQYF. The CDR3 nucleotides are TGTGCCAGCAGCGGGACCGACAGGGCCCACACAGATACGCAGTATTTT. The entire variable domain, with the rest obtained from reference TRBV9 and TRBJ2-3, is as follows: DSGVTQTPKHLITATGQRVTLRCSPRSGDLSVYWYQQSLDQGLQFLIQYYNGEERAKGNILERFSAQQFPDLHSELNLSSLELGDSALYFCASSGTDRAHTDTQYFGPGTRLTVL.

This clonotype was seen ten or more times. V and J are TRBV4-2 and TRBJ1-5; weak D call: TRBD1 (5 bases). This CDR3 has 14 amino acids. The germline V gene has CDR1 LGHNA and CDR2 YNFKEQ. V was trimmed by 0 bases and J by 2 bases, leaving 5 bases between them. The CDR3: CASSQETGNQPQHF. CDR3 sequence (DNA): TGTGCCAGCAGCCAAGAGACAGGCAATCAGCCCCAGCATTTT.

Many counts were recorded for this clonotype. This chain links TRBV19 with TRBJ2-7; perhaps D is TRBD1 or TRBD2 (5 bases each). From germline, CDR1 is LNHDA and CDR2 SQIVND (reference sequence). Trimming stripped 3 bases from V and 6 bases from J, with 6 bases between. The CDR3 is made up of 11 amino acids. The CDR3 DNA follows: TGTGCCAGTAGTATTGGGGGCGAGCAGTACTTC. Translated, it gives CASSIGGEQYF.

The V gene is TRBV7-3, the J gene TRBJ1-1; no clear D. The CDR3 covers 15 residues. Trimming stripped 1 base from V and 1 base from J, with 10 bases between. Germline V gene data show CDR1 as SGHTA and CDR2 as FQGTGA. The CDR3 protein is CASSLKGMTNTEAFF. CDR3 coding DNA: TGTGCCAGCAGCTTAAAAGGGATGACGAACACTGAAGCTTTCTTT.

The genes are TRBV20-1 and TRBJ2-1; D unresolved. Trimming left V 3 bases short and J 6 bases short, with 6 bases between. This CDR3 contains 11 residues. Per the germline V gene, CDR1 is DFQATT and CDR2 is SNEGSKA (reference sequence). The DNA of the CDR3 is TGCAGTGCTAGGGCCCCCAATGAGCAGTTCTTC. It translates to CSARAPNEQFF.

Ten or more counts support this clonotype. The V call is TRBV7-8, the J call TRBJ2-7; possibly TRBD1 or TRBD2 for D (5 bases each). Between the trimmed V and J ends, which lost 5 bases and 8 bases, there was a span of 19 bases. Germline CDR1 reads SGHVS; CDR2 reads FQNEAQ. This CDR3 is built from 14 residues. This chain's CDR3 is CASSPQTGANKQYF. CDR3 nucleotide sequence: TGTGCCAGCAGCCCGCAAACCGGGGCTAATAAGCAGTACTTC.

This chain links TRBV25-1 with TRBJ2-4; TRBD1 matches 9 bases. This CDR3 spans 14 amino acids. CDR1 MGHDK and CDR2 SYGVNS come from the germline V gene. Losses at the gene ends were 6 bases for V and 9 bases for J; bases not matched to a gene: 9. CDR3 DNA sequence: TGTGCCAGCAGGGACAGGGGAGCCCTCGGCATTCAGTACTTC. Translating gives CASRDRGALGIQYF.

The genes are TRBV10-3 and TRBJ1-4; 10 nucleotides agree with TRBD1. The trim removed 10 bases at V and 3 bases at J, leaving 11 bases unmatched. Germline assignment: CDR1 ENHRY and CDR2 SYGVKD. The CDR3 loop spans 16 amino acids. CDR3: CASSGTGDRANEKLFF. The CDR3 DNA reads as TGTGCCAGCAGCGGGACAGGGGATAGGGCTAATGAAAAACTGTTTTTT.

The chain combines TRBV2 with TRBJ1-1; no clear D. The CDR3 is 15 residues long. The V end was cut by 4 bases, the J end by 3 bases, with 15 bases between. Germline values: CDR1 SNHLY, CDR2 FYNNEI. CDR3 loop: CASSGIGGGYTEAFF. CDR3 DNA: TGTGCCAGCAGTGGAATTGGTGGAGGGTACACTGAAGCTTTCTTT.

This clonotype appeared many times. The chain is built from TRBV24-1 and TRBJ2-2; 10 nucleotides match TRBD2. The CDR3 is 16 amino acids. With V trimmed by 6 bases and J by 3 bases, 6 bases remained unmatched. CDR1 and CDR2 from the germline V gene are KGHDR and SFDVKD. The CDR3 loop reads CATSLAGGRDTGELFF. Written as DNA, the CDR3 is TGTGCCACCAGTTTAGCGGGGGGACGCGACACCGGGGAGCTGTTTTTT.

The V call is TRBV15, the J call TRBJ2-3; a possible D gene is TRBD2 (7 bases). CDR3 length: 17 amino acids. Per the germline V gene, CDR1 is LNHNV and CDR2 is YYDKDF (reference sequence). Trimming pared 5 bases from V and 0 bases from J, leaving 18 bases between. The CDR3 is CATSEGVGGSSTDTQYF. In nucleotides, the CDR3 is TGTGCCACCAGCGAGGGGGTGGGAGGGTCTAGCACAGATACGCAGTATTTT.

The V and J genes are TRBV5-4 and TRBJ2-5, with TRBD2 matching over 8 bases. The tail of the sequence fits TRBJ2-7 better, so the J call may be wrong. Germline V lookup: CDR1 SGHNT, CDR2 YYREEE (reference sequence). This CDR3 has 13 residues. CDR3 coding DNA: TGTGCCAGCAGCTTTAGCGGGGTCAACGAGCAGTACTTC. Translated: CASSFSGVNEQYF.